One sample yielded the 27 T cell receptor beta chains listed below, sequenced in a study of blood T cell repertoires in COVID-19 (dated by TCRdb to about 2020). Library preparation was by the immunoSEQ multiplex PCR assay. Drawn from immuneACCESS, this table holds only the in-frame rearrangements with V and J called that TCRdb kept. Clones are partly lost; checked studies trace under half to an unresolved V gene and leave the rest unexplained. This sample holds about 200,000 clones; roughly 85% were observed only once. The top ten hold less than 5% of the sample. Source material: PBMCs or T cells enriched from blood (not recorded which). These TCRs come from a woman in her forties with acute COVID-19.

The V and J genes are TRBV15 and TRBJ2-3; D unclear. In germline, CDR1 is LNHNV, CDR2 YYDKDF (reference sequence). The V and J ends lost 2 bases and 2 bases respectively, with 8 bases between them. The CDR3 covers 14 residues. Written as DNA, the CDR3 is TGTGCCACCAGCAGAAGGCAGGTCACAGATACGCAGTATTTT. Protein: CATSRRQVTDTQYF.

This rearrangement joins TRBV6-6 to TRBJ2-2; a possible D gene is TRBD2 (6 bases). Trimming pared 2 bases from V and 6 bases from J, leaving 13 bases between. The germline CDR1 and CDR2 sequences are MNHNY and SVGAGI (reference sequence). The CDR3 runs 15 residues. CDR3 residues: CASSYAATRSGELFF. The DNA of the CDR3 is TGTGCCAGCAGTTACGCCGCGACTAGATCCGGGGAGCTGTTTTTT.

V is TRBV25-1 and J is TRBJ2-7; 10 nucleotides match TRBD1. The length of the CDR3 is 17 residues. V was clipped by 3 bases and J by 3 bases; unmatched bases: 11. Germline V gene lookup returns CDR1 MGHDK and CDR2 SYGVNS. In DNA form, the CDR3 reads TGTGCCAGCAGTGAGTTGCGGACAGGGGGGATAGACTACGAGCAGTACTTC. Protein sequence: CASSELRTGGIDYEQYF.

This clone was recorded once. The rearrangement joins TRBV3-1 (or the pseudogene TRBV3-2) to TRBJ2-7; 10 bases fit TRBD1. V shed 0 bases, J shed 5 bases, and the junction held 7 bases outside the gene matches. Germline V CDR1 and CDR2: LGHDT, YNNKEL (reference sequence). The CDR3 loop spans 16 amino acids. CDR3: CASSQESGTGANEQYF. In DNA, the CDR3 is TGTGCCAGCAGCCAAGAGTCCGGGACAGGGGCTAACGAGCAGTACTTC.

J is TRBJ2-5 and V is TRBV28; 7 bases align to TRBD1. There are 17 residues in the CDR3. CDR1 is MDHEN and CDR2 is SYDVKM in the germline V gene. Unmatched junction bases numbered 19, after V lost 7 bases and J lost 5 bases. The CDR3, as DNA: TGTGCCAGCACCCCAGTCTCATCGACAGGGTATAGCGAGACCCAGTACTTC. Amino acids: CASTPVSSTGYSETQYF. Combining the CDR3 with reference TRBV28 and TRBJ2-5 gives the whole variable domain DVKVTQSSRYLVKRTGEKVFLECVQDMDHENMFWYRQDPGLGLRLIYFSYDVKMKEKGDIPEGYSVSREKKERFSLILESASTNQTSMYLCASTPVSSTGYSETQYFGPGTRLLVL.

The chain recombines TRBV29-1 with TRBJ1-6, with D tentatively TRBD1 (5 bases). The CDR3 contains 13 residues. The germline V and J ends were trimmed by 4 bases and 7 bases, with 11 bases remaining between them. CDR1 is SQVTM, CDR2 ANQGSEA, per germline. DNA for the CDR3: TGCAGCGTTGGAGAGGGGCACAATTCACCCCTCCACTTT. Its protein product is CSVGEGHNSPLHF.

CDR3 bases: TGTGCCAGTAGTCTGCGGGGTGATAGCGGGACCTTCTCCTACGAGCAGTACTTC. As protein: CASSLRGDSGTFSYEQYF. The chain joins TRBV19 to TRBJ2-7; TRBD2 matches 8 bases. CDR3 length: 18 residues. J gave up 0 bases and V 5 bases, and 15 bases lay outside the gene matches. Germline CDR1 and CDR2: LNHDA and SQIVND (reference sequence).

In DNA form, the CDR3 reads TGTGCCAGCAGTTTATTGACCGGGACAGGGAATTCACCCCTCCACTTT. It yields the protein CASSLLTGTGNSPLHF. The rearrangement uses TRBV28 and TRBJ1-6; TRBD1 matches 9 bases. CDR1 is MDHEN and CDR2 is SYDVKM in the germline V gene. Trimming at V came to 1 base and at J to 7 bases, leaving 5 bases not matched to a gene. CDR3 length: 16 amino acids.

The chain has TRBV19 and TRBJ2-3; D perhaps matches TRBD2 (5 bases). The CDR3 runs 17 residues. Germline CDR1 and CDR2: LNHDA and SQIVND (reference sequence). V dropped 4 bases and J dropped 3 bases, with 20 bases sitting between them. The CDR3 region has the DNA TGTGCCAGTAGTACCCCCGGAGTCACCTCGGGGACAGATACGCAGTATTTT. It yields the protein CASSTPGVTSGTDTQYF.

This chain uses TRBV25-1 with TRBJ2-7, with D perhaps matching TRBD2 (5 bases). With 5 bases removed from V and 3 bases from J, the gap between germline ends came to 20 bases. In germline, CDR1 is MGHDK, CDR2 SYGVNS. CDR3 length: 16 residues. CDR3 residues: CASSPRGRSGSYEQYF. The CDR3 coding sequence is TGTGCCAGCAGTCCCCGAGGTCGAAGCGGAAGCTACGAGCAGTACTTC.

The V call is TRBV3-1 (or the pseudogene TRBV3-2), the J call TRBJ2-7; tentatively, D is TRBD1 (6 bases). The V end lost 2 bases, the J end lost 6 bases, and 17 bases lay between the germline ends. Germline CDR1 LGHDT, CDR2 YNNKEL (reference sequence). There are 15 residues in the CDR3. The CDR3: CASSQLPLLGGEQYF. CDR3 in DNA: TGTGCCAGCAGCCAACTTCCCCTTCTAGGGGGCGAGCAGTACTTC.

This clone was seen a single time. CDR3 residues: CASSESRTGTYEQYF. CDR3 DNA: TGTGCCAGCAGTGAATCTCGGACAGGGACCTACGAGCAGTACTTC. The chain links TRBV25-1 to TRBJ2-7, with TRBD1 matching over 8 bases. CDR3 length: 15 amino acids. V shed 1 base and J 2 bases; nucleotides not matched to a gene: 4. Germline V CDR1 and CDR2: MGHDK, SYGVNS.

The V and J genes are TRBV28 and TRBJ2-3, with 7 nucleotides matching TRBD2. Germline assignment: CDR1 MDHEN and CDR2 SYDVKM. The ends lost 6 bases at V and 4 bases at J; junction bases unmatched: 10. The CDR3 is 15 residues long. The CDR3 DNA is TGTGCCAGCAGCGCTAGCGGAGCCTATTCAGATACGCAGTATTTT. Its translation: CASSASGAYSDTQYF. The full variable domain, completed using reference TRBV28 and TRBJ2-3, is DVKVTQSSRYLVKRTGEKVFLECVQDMDHENMFWYRQDPGLGLRLIYFSYDVKMKEKGDIPEGYSVSREKKERFSLILESASTNQTSMYLCASSASGAYSDTQYFGPGTRLTVL.

This chain links TRBV12-3 or TRBV12-4 with TRBJ2-1, with D possibly being TRBD1 (5 bases). V was clipped by 3 bases and J by 13 bases, with 13 bases between them. The CDR3 runs 12 residues. The CDR3 coding sequence is TGTGCCAGCAGTTTGGGGCTGCCATCACAGTTCTTC. It encodes CASSLGLPSQFF.

CDR3 protein: CAKRGLADYEQYF. In nucleotides, the CDR3 is TGTGCCAAGAGGGGACTAGCGGACTACGAGCAGTACTTC. The chain joins TRBV2 to TRBJ2-7; 11 bases match TRBD2. Germline lookup yields CDR1 SNHLY and CDR2 FYNNEI. This CDR3 comprises 13 residues. V was pared by 10 bases and J by 3 bases, with 5 bases of the junction left unmatched.

V usage is TRBV4-2 and J usage is TRBJ2-7; 8 bases line up with TRBD2. CDR1 LGHNA and CDR2 YNFKEQ come from the germline V gene. The CDR3 runs 15 residues. V lost 1 base to trimming and J lost 2 bases; unmatched junction nucleotides: 4. CDR3 in amino acids: CASSQGAGVAYEQYF. CDR3 DNA sequence: TGTGCCAGCAGCCAAGGAGCGGGAGTCGCCTACGAGCAGTACTTC.

This clone appeared once. This chain joins TRBV6-2 or TRBV6-3 and TRBJ2-1; 14 bases map to TRBD2. CDR3 length: 16 residues. Germline CDR1 MNHEY, CDR2 SVGEGT. Trimming cost V 6 bases and J 7 bases; bases outside gene matches: 8. The CDR3 sequence: CASSGPGTSGSNEQFF. The CDR3 nucleotides read TGTGCCAGCAGCGGCCCCGGGACTAGCGGGAGTAATGAGCAGTTCTTC.

CDR3 in DNA: TGTGCCAGCAGCTTAGACAGGGGTCCCCTCCACTTT. Translation: CASSLDRGPLHF. The chain uses TRBV7-8 and TRBJ1-6, with 7 positions matching TRBD1. Germline V CDR1 and CDR2: SGHVS, FQNEAQ. The CDR3 spans 12 residues. The junction had 1 base not matched to a gene; V was cut back by 1 base and J by 13 bases.

The chain links TRBV5-4 to TRBJ2-6; D is unresolved. V was clipped by 4 bases and J by 3 bases, with 8 bases between them. The V gene's germline CDR1 is SGHNT and CDR2 YYREEE (reference sequence). This CDR3 is 14 amino acids long. The CDR3 region is CASSPYSGANVLTF. The CDR3, as DNA: TGTGCCAGCAGCCCATATAGTGGGGCCAACGTCCTGACTTTC.

This chain links TRBV24-1 with TRBJ2-1; D ambiguous. V lost 3 bases to trimming and J lost 10 bases, with 9 bases between them. Germline V CDR1 and CDR2: KGHDR, SFDVKD. The CDR3 contains 12 residues. The CDR3 loop reads CATSDGPREQFF. CDR3 bases: TGTGCCACCAGTGATGGTCCCAGGGAGCAGTTCTTC.

V gene TRBV19 combines with J gene TRBJ1-5; no clear D. The CDR3 loop spans 14 amino acids. Trimming stripped 4 bases from V and 4 bases from J, with 11 bases between. Germline V lookup: CDR1 LNHDA, CDR2 SQIVND (reference sequence). The CDR3 loop is CASSNWGDNQPQHF. In nucleotides, the CDR3 is TGTGCCAGTAGTAATTGGGGAGATAATCAGCCCCAGCATTTT.

This clone is a singleton in its sample. The V gene is TRBV27, the J gene TRBJ2-1; 7 nucleotides line up with TRBD2. V shed 0 bases and J 7 bases; nucleotides not matched to a gene: 3. Germline V lookup: CDR1 MNHEY, CDR2 SMNVEV (reference sequence). CDR3 length equals 14 residues. CDR3 loop: CASSLSPGGNEQFF. CDR3 coding DNA: TGTGCCAGCAGTTTATCCCCCGGGGGGAATGAGCAGTTCTTC.

The CDR3 DNA follows: TGCGCCAGCAGCAGGGGGGGACTAGCAGGGTCCTACAATGAGCAGTTCTTC. Its translation: CASSRGGLAGSYNEQFF. The rearrangement uses TRBV5-1 and TRBJ2-1, with 9 bases fitting TRBD2. This CDR3 contains 17 residues. V lost 4 bases and J lost 1; bases outside the gene matches: 9. CDR1 is SGHRS and CDR2 is YFSETQ in the germline V gene.

This chain joins TRBV29-1 and TRBJ2-1; 8 bases align to TRBD1. CDR1 SQVTM and CDR2 ANQGSEA come from the germline V gene. This CDR3 is built from 12 residues. The trim removed 7 bases at V and 6 bases at J, leaving 5 bases unmatched. The CDR3: CSGTGPLNEQFF. The CDR3 bases are TGCAGCGGGACAGGGCCACTCAATGAGCAGTTCTTC.

This clone was observed many times. The CDR3 DNA reads TGTGCCAGCAACTCACTAAAAACCAAGGGGGCGGCTGAAGCTTTCTTT. As protein: CASNSLKTKGAAEAFF. The V and J genes are TRBV7-9 and TRBJ1-1; TRBD1 aligns across 7 bases. Germline CDR1 SEHNR, CDR2 FQNEAQ (reference sequence). The CDR3 loop spans 16 amino acids. J gave up 6 bases and V 7 bases, and 17 bases lay outside the gene matches.

This clone occurred once. The chain carries TRBV7-9 and TRBJ1-3; no reliable D call. The CDR3 totals 16 residues. V was shortened by 7 bases and J by 0 bases, with 16 bases between the two germline ends. The V gene's germline CDR1 is SEHNR and CDR2 FQNEAQ (reference sequence). CDR3: CASNSAGMSSGNTIYF. The CDR3 DNA reads as TGTGCCAGCAACTCGGCGGGGATGAGCTCTGGAAACACCATATATTTT.

This chain connects TRBV7-3 to TRBJ2-1, with 8 bases identical to TRBD2. Losses at the gene ends were 5 bases for V and 4 bases for J; bases not matched to a gene: 7. The CDR3 spans 15 residues. CDR1 and CDR2 (germline): SGHTA, FQGTGA. The CDR3 coding sequence is TGTGCCAGCAGCCCCCGGGAGGGGAGGTACAATGAGCAGTTCTTC. Encoded protein: CASSPREGRYNEQFF. Together with reference TRBV7-3 and TRBJ2-1, the CDR3 gives the full variable domain: GAGVSQTPSNKVTEKGKYVELRCDPISGHTALYWYRQSLGQGPEFLIYFQGTGAADDSGLPNDRFFAVRPEGSVSTLKIQRTERGDSAVYLCASSPREGRYNEQFFGPGTRLTVL.